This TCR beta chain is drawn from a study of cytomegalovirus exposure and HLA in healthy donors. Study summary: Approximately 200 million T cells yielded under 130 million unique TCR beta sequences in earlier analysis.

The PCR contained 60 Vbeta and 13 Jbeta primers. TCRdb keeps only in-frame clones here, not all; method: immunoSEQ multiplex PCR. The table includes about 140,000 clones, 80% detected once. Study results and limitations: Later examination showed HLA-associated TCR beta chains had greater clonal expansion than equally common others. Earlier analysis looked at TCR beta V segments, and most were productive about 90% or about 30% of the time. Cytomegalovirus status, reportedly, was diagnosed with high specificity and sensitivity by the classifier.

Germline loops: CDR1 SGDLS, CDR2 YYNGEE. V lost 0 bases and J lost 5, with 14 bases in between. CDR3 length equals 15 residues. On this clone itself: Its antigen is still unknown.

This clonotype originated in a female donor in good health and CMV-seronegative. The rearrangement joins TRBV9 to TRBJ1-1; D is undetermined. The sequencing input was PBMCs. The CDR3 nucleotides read TGTGCCAGCAGCGTAGGAGGAGCACGAGGGACTGAAGCTTTCTTT. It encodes CASSVGGARGTEAFF.